This T cell receptor beta chain is from a study of neurological immune-mediated disorders. The team produced cDNA through 5'RACE using 10-nucleotide random UMIs. In TCRdb, the 5' RACE reads were re-called with MiXCR into one record per CDR3 protein. The sample lists 17,000 or so distinct CDR3 sequences, over 2.5% occurring once. This CDR3 has 14 residues. Per the germline V gene, CDR1 is DFQATT and CDR2 is SNEGSKA (reference sequence). With 0 bases removed from V and 1 base from J, the gap between germline ends came to 9 bases. Many counts were recorded for this clonotype. Its antigen is as yet unknown. The unsorted libraries were generated from a total of 2 million PBMCs, which had been stored in RNAlater at -80 C. Broader study findings: The multiple sclerosis repertoire cluster was associated with no clinical or MRI feature. Phylogenetic grouping assigned the repertoires of 18 of 34 multiple sclerosis patients to a single related-CDR3 cluster, which may represent a signature.

The V and J genes are TRBV20-1 and TRBJ2-5, with TRBD2 as a possible D gene (6 bases). Sequencing was performed on PBMCs. The sequence was obtained from a woman between 18 and 29 years old with multiple sclerosis. This CDR3 reads CSARDWRGQETQYF. Written as DNA, the CDR3 is TGCAGTGCTAGAGATTGGCGGGGCCAAGAGACCCAGTACTTC.